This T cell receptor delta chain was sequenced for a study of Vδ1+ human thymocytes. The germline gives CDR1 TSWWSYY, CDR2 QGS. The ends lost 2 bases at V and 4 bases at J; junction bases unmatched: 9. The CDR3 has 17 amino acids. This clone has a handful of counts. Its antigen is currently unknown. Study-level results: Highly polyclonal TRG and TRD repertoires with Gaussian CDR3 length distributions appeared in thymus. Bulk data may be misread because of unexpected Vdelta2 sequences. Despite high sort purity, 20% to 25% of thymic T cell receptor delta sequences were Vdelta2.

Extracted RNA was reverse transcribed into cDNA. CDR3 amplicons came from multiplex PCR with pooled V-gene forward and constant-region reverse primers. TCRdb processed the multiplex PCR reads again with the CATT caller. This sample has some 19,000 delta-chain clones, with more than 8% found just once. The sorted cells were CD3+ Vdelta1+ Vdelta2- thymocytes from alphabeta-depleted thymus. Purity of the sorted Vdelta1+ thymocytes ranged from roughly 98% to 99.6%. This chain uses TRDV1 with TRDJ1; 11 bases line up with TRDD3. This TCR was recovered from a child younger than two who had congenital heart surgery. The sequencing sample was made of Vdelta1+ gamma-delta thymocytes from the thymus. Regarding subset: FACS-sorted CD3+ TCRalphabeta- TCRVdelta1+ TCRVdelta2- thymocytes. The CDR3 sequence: CALGEGAVTGGYDKLIF. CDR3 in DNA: TGTGCTCTTGGGGAAGGGGCCGTGACTGGGGGATACGATAAACTCATCTTT.